This TCR beta chain comes out of a study of shared clonotypes between healthy human individuals. CDR1 is SGHNT, CDR2 YENEEA, per germline. The CDR3 totals 11 residues. With 7 bases removed from V and 5 bases from J, the gap between germline ends came to 6 bases. This table comes from immunoSEQ multiplex PCR, and its TCRdb copy is limited to in-frame clones, with some not included. In the table there are 800,000 to 1,200,000 clones, approximately 80% of which are singletons. The sequencing sample was made of memory CD4+ T cells from PBMCs. The subset: CD45RA-negative fraction. This rearrangement joins TRBV11-3 to TRBJ2-1; the D is unclear. The receptor was isolated from a man aged 18 to 29 in good health. Some clones in this sample may be carry-over from other donors' samples. The DNA for the CDR3 is TGTGCCAGCACGGACGACAATGAGCAGTTCTTC. Translation: CASTDDNEQFF.